What follows are 28 T cell receptor beta chains derived from one specimen sequenced in a study of siplizumab effects on memory and regulatory T cells. This table comes from immunoSEQ multiplex PCR, and its TCRdb copy is limited to in-frame clones, with some not included. Of some 100,000 clones listed, over 85% are singletons. The sample comprised CD8+ T cells sorted from blood. Receptor source: a human donor in good health.

DNA of the CDR3: TGCGCCAGCAGCCCGGACGGGTCGGGGCACGGCTATGGCTACACCTTC. Amino acid sequence: CASSPDGSGHGYGYTF. The genes are TRBV4-1 and TRBJ1-2; the D gene is possibly TRBD1 (5 bases). CDR1 is MGHRA, CDR2 YSYEKL, per germline. The CDR3 spans 16 residues. Trimming cost V 4 bases and J 4 bases, with 19 bases left between them.

The V call is TRBV6-5, the J call TRBJ2-7; a weak D match, TRBD1 (5 bases). The CDR3 has 13 amino acids. The germline gives CDR1 MNHEY, CDR2 SVGAGI. V dropped 2 bases and J dropped 3 bases, with 8 bases sitting between them. Written as DNA, the CDR3 is TGTGCCAGCAGTTACAGGGGAAACTACGAGCAGTACTTC. This gives the protein CASSYRGNYEQYF.

This clone ranks as large. In the same sample, other DNA sequences code for this CDR3. This chain links TRBV5-1 with TRBJ1-1; D gene unclear. In germline, CDR1 is SGHRS, CDR2 YFSETQ. The ends were cut back, 2 bases at V and 4 bases at J, with 6 bases in the middle. This CDR3 region has 12 residues. The CDR3 coding sequence is TGCGCCAGCAGCTTCGGAGGCACTGAAGCTTTCTTT. Protein sequence: CASSFGGTEAFF.

V is TRBV9 and J is TRBJ2-2, with D perhaps assigned TRBD1 or TRBD2 (6 bases each). V lost 5 bases to trimming and J lost 4 bases, with 12 bases between them. Germline values: CDR1 SGDLS, CDR2 YYNGEE. The CDR3 has 14 residues. This chain's CDR3 is CASREGGGTGELFF. The CDR3 region has the DNA TGTGCCAGCAGAGAGGGGGGCGGCACCGGGGAGCTGTTTTTT.

This clone was recorded only once. The rearrangement links TRBV13 to TRBJ2-7; D remains unclear. Looked up from germline, CDR1 is PRHDT and CDR2 is FYEKMQ (reference sequence). V was clipped by 5 bases and J by 6 bases, with 11 bases between them. The CDR3 totals 12 residues. This chain's CDR3 is CASSPTGREQYF. For the CDR3, the DNA is TGTGCCAGCAGCCCAACGGGTCGCGAGCAGTACTTC. Complete variable domain (other parts from reference TRBV13 and TRBJ2-7): AAGVIQSPRHLIKEKRETATLKCYPIPRHDTVYWYQQGPGQDPQFLISFYEKMQSDKGSIPDRFSAQQFSDYHSELNMSSLELGDSALYFCASSPTGREQYFGPGTRLTVT.

This clone was seen just once. V gene TRBV19 combines with J gene TRBJ2-7; 9 positions match TRBD2. Germline CDR1 reads LNHDA; CDR2 reads SQIVND (reference sequence). This CDR3 spans 15 amino acids. V lost 3 bases to trimming and J lost 4 bases; unmatched junction nucleotides: 7. The CDR3 DNA reads TGTGCCAGTAGTATTCTGCGGGGGGGCAATTACGAGCAGTACTTC. As protein: CASSILRGGNYEQYF. The whole variable domain, filled in from reference TRBV19 and TRBJ2-7, reads DGGITQSPKYLFRKEGQNVTLSCEQNLNHDAMYWYRQDPGQGLRLIYYSQIVNDFQKGDIAEGYSVSREKKESFPLTVTSAQKNPTAFYLCASSILRGGNYEQYFGPGTRLTVT.

The V call is TRBV2, the J call TRBJ2-2; the D is unclear. The CDR3 consists of 13 residues. Trimming shortened V by 6 bases and J by 0 bases, and 5 bases separated the two germline ends. CDR1 is SNHLY and CDR2 is FYNNEI in the germline V gene. Written as DNA, the CDR3 is TGTGCCAGCAGGGTTCCGAACACCGGGGAGCTGTTTTTT. This encodes CASRVPNTGELFF.

The CDR3 spells CASSLSSGTDYGYTF. The CDR3 DNA reads TGTGCCAGCAGTTTATCGTCCGGGACGGACTATGGCTACACCTTC. The V call is TRBV27, the J call TRBJ1-2; D perhaps matches TRBD1 (5 bases). This CDR3 region has 15 residues. V was trimmed by 0 bases and J by 3 bases, leaving 11 bases between them. Germline CDR1 is MNHEY and CDR2 is SMNVEV (reference sequence).

V and J are TRBV5-1 and TRBJ2-7; perhaps TRBD2 as D (7 bases). Germline V CDR1 and CDR2: SGHRS, YFSETQ. Trimming left V 4 bases short and J 1 base short, with 15 bases between. This CDR3 contains 15 residues. DNA of the CDR3: TGCGCCAGCAGCGGGGATCGGGGGGCGTCCTACGAGCAGTACTTC. Its protein is CASSGDRGASYEQYF. The entire variable domain, with the rest obtained from reference TRBV5-1 and TRBJ2-7, is as follows: KAGVTQTPRYLIKTRGQQVTLSCSPISGHRSVSWYQQTPGQGLQFLFEYFSETQRNKGNFPGRFSGRQFSNSRSEMNVSTLELGDSALYLCASSGDRGASYEQYFGPGTRLTVT.

The chain carries TRBV11-3 and TRBJ2-3, with 9 bases lining up with TRBD2. V gave up 7 bases and J gave up 1 base; unmatched junction bases: 6. In germline, CDR1 is SGHNT, CDR2 YENEEA. The CDR3 length is 15 residues. This CDR3 is CASNGAGGGTDTQYF. CDR3 DNA: TGTGCCAGCAACGGGGCGGGAGGGGGCACAGATACGCAGTATTTT.

The J gene is TRBJ2-2, the V gene TRBV7-9; D uncertain. Germline CDR1 SEHNR, CDR2 FQNEAQ (reference sequence). The ends were cut back, 3 bases at V and 3 bases at J, with 5 bases in the middle. The CDR3 has 13 residues. As DNA, the CDR3 is TGTGCCAGCAGCTTTGAAGACACCGGGGAGCTGTTTTTT. It translates to CASSFEDTGELFF.

This clone was observed once. The V call is TRBV30, the J call TRBJ2-7, with TRBD1 identical over 7 bases. From germline, CDR1 is GTSNPN and CDR2 SVGIG (reference sequence). Germline trimming cut 5 bases from V and 2 bases from J; bases unmatched to any gene: 6. The CDR3 contains 13 residues. The CDR3 loop is CAWATGATYEQYF. The CDR3 nucleotides are TGTGCCTGGGCCACAGGGGCAACCTACGAGCAGTACTTC.

The rearrangement joins TRBV4-2 to TRBJ2-1; D uncertain. Germline V gene sequence: CDR1 LGHNA, CDR2 YNFKEQ. CDR3 size: 12 residues. Trimming removed 0 bases at V and 8 bases at J, with 5 bases between. The CDR3, as DNA: TGTGCCAGCAGCCAAGAATTGCATGAGCAGTTCTTC. This translates into CASSQELHEQFF.

The chain couples TRBV7-6 to TRBJ2-1; TRBD1 aligns across 7 bases. Losses at the gene ends were 0 bases for V and 2 bases for J; bases not matched to a gene: 1. CDR1 and CDR2 (germline): SGHVS, FNYEAQ. The CDR3 loop spans 15 amino acids. The CDR3 nucleotides read TGTGCCAGCAGCTTAGCCGGACAGGCCTACAATGAGCAGTTCTTC. Protein: CASSLAGQAYNEQFF.

This rearrangement joins TRBV4-1 to TRBJ1-4; TRBD1 matches at 9 bases. CDR1 and CDR2 (germline): MGHRA, YSYEKL. This CDR3 spans 15 amino acids. With V trimmed by 0 bases and J by 7 bases, 3 bases remained unmatched. CDR3 loop: CASSQEGQGPEKLFF. The CDR3 bases are TGCGCCAGCAGCCAAGAGGGACAGGGTCCTGAAAAACTGTTTTTT.

CDR3 sequence reads: CASSLRDSNEQFF. In DNA form, the CDR3 reads TGTGCCAGCAGTCTCAGGGATAGCAATGAGCAGTTCTTC. V is TRBV27 and J is TRBJ2-1; possible D gene TRBD1, 5 bases. The CDR3 totals 13 residues. Germline V gene data show CDR1 as MNHEY and CDR2 as SMNVEV (reference sequence). Between the trimmed V and J ends, which lost 5 bases and 6 bases, there was a span of 11 bases.

This rearrangement joins TRBV12-2 to TRBJ1-1; the D call of TRBD1 is as the table states it, not checked on the DNA. TRBV12-2 represents a pseudogene. The CDR3 is 13 residues long. CDR3 nucleotides: TGTGCAAGTCTCCTGGACAAAAAGCCTGAAGCTTTCTTT. It encodes CASLLDKKPEAFF.

The J gene is TRBJ2-3, the V gene TRBV7-2, with unresolved D. The germline V and J ends were trimmed by 1 base and 4 bases, with 15 bases remaining between them. Germline-derived CDR1 and CDR2 are SGHTA and FQGNSA. The CDR3 length is 16 residues. CDR3 amino acids: CASSLGFGPTADTQYF. In nucleotides, the CDR3 is TGTGCCAGCAGCTTAGGGTTTGGGCCCACGGCAGATACGCAGTATTTT.

This chain connects TRBV7-9 to TRBJ1-1; 8 nucleotides align to TRBD1. The germline gives CDR1 SEHNR, CDR2 FQNEAQ (reference sequence). The V gene end was trimmed by 2 bases and the J gene end by 3 bases; junction bases not matched to a gene: 8. The CDR3 runs 16 residues. DNA of the CDR3: TGTGCCAGCAGCTTACCACCGGACAGGGCGGACACTGAAGCTTTCTTT. It translates to CASSLPPDRADTEAFF.

The V gene is TRBV4-1, the J gene TRBJ2-3; D uncertain. Per the germline V gene, CDR1 is MGHRA and CDR2 is YSYEKL. The CDR3 sequence is 15 residues long. V was clipped by 1 base and J by 6 bases, with 14 bases between them. This CDR3 is CASSQGPPQVDTQYF. The CDR3 DNA is TGCGCCAGCAGCCAAGGGCCTCCTCAGGTGGATACGCAGTATTTT.

The J gene is TRBJ2-1, the V gene TRBV6-1; no definite D call. Germline V CDR1 and CDR2: MNHNS, SASEGT. The CDR3 loop spans 15 amino acids. The ends were cut back, 1 base at V and 0 bases at J, with 7 bases in the middle. This chain's CDR3 is CASSEVWSSYNEQFF. The CDR3 DNA reads TGTGCCAGCAGTGAAGTATGGAGCTCCTACAATGAGCAGTTCTTC.

The CDR3 region is CSVEGLGGREYNEQFF. CDR3 sequence (DNA): TGCAGCGTTGAAGGGCTAGGAGGGCGGGAGTACAATGAGCAGTTCTTC. The genes are TRBV29-1 and TRBJ2-1; 7 bases align to TRBD2. This CDR3 region has 16 residues. Looked up from germline, CDR1 is SQVTM and CDR2 is ANQGSEA. After removal of 1 base from V and 4 bases from J, the junction contained 10 bases not matched to a gene.

V usage is TRBV11-3 and J usage is TRBJ1-2, with TRBD1 matching over 7 bases. J lost 3 bases, V lost 5 bases, and 6 bases had no gene match. The germline CDR1 and CDR2 sequences are SGHNT and YENEEA. This CDR3 region has 14 residues. CDR3 nucleotide sequence: TGTGCCAGCAGCCCCGGGACAGATGACTATGGCTACACCTTC. Protein product: CASSPGTDDYGYTF.

V is TRBV4-1 and J is TRBJ2-7; 12 positions agree with TRBD1. The J segment lost 7 bases and the V segment lost 3 bases, leaving 10 bases of the junction unmatched. Germline loops: CDR1 MGHRA, CDR2 YSYEKL. CDR3 length: 16 amino acids. CDR3: CASSQQPGQGAEEQYF. The CDR3 DNA reads TGCGCCAGCAGCCAGCAACCGGGACAGGGGGCTGAGGAGCAGTACTTC.

The rearrangement uses TRBV5-6 and TRBJ2-3; the match to TRBD2 covers 9 bases. Unmatched junction bases numbered 4, after V lost 1 base and J lost 4 bases. The CDR3 length is 15 residues. CDR1 is SGHDT and CDR2 is YYEEEE in the germline V gene. The CDR3 loop is CASSLLAGAADTQYF. The CDR3 nucleotides read TGTGCCAGCAGCTTGTTAGCGGGGGCAGCAGATACGCAGTATTTT.

The chain couples TRBV4-1 to TRBJ2-3, with D maybe TRBD1 (6 bases). The CDR3 contains 14 residues. V lost 0 bases and J 9 bases, leaving 13 bases between the germline ends. Per the germline V gene, CDR1 is MGHRA and CDR2 is YSYEKL. This CDR3 reads CASSQEVGRGTQYF. CDR3 nucleotide sequence: TGCGCCAGCAGCCAAGAGGTGGGCAGGGGAACGCAGTATTTT.

This chain connects TRBV6-5 to TRBJ2-7; possibly TRBD1 for D (5 bases). V was trimmed by 2 bases and J by 0 bases, leaving 8 bases between them. CDR3 size: 14 residues. CDR1 and CDR2 from the germline V gene are MNHEY and SVGAGI. The CDR3 sequence is CASSYTDSSYEQYF. The CDR3 DNA follows: TGTGCCAGCAGTTACACCGACAGCTCCTACGAGCAGTACTTC.

The chain is built from TRBV19 and TRBJ2-7; the D call may be TRBD1 or TRBD2 (6 bases each). Trimming shortened V by 7 bases and J by 5 bases, and 24 bases separated the two germline ends. The germline gives CDR1 LNHDA, CDR2 SQIVND (reference sequence). The CDR3 runs 16 residues. The CDR3 DNA follows: TGTGCCAGTAATCATTTTGGGGGGCTGGTGACGGACGAGCAGTACTTC. Encoded protein: CASNHFGGLVTDEQYF.